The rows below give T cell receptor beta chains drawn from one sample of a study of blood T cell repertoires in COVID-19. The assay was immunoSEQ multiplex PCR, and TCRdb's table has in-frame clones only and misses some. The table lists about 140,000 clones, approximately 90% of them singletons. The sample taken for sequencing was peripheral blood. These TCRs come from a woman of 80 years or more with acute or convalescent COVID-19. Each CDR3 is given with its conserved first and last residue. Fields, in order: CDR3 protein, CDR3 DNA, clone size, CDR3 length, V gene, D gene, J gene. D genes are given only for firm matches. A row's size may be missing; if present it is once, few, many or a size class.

CASSNPRAANTGELFF | TGTGCCAGTAGTAACCCCAGGGCCGCGAACACCGGGGAGCTGTTTTTT | - | 16 | TRBV19 | - | TRBJ2-2
CASSQQGGINQPQHF | TGCGCCAGCAGCCAACAAGGGGGTATCAATCAGCCCCAGCATTTT | - | 15 | TRBV5-1 | - | TRBJ1-5
CASSSGGQPNQPQHF | TGTGCCAGCTCCTCTGGGGGACAGCCCAATCAGCCCCAGCATTTT | once | 15 | TRBV18 | TRBD1 | TRBJ1-5
CSVEGQDNYGYTF | TGCAGCGTTGAGGGACAGGATAACTATGGCTACACCTTC | - | 13 | TRBV29-1 | TRBD1 | TRBJ1-2
CFTSGTGHQPQHF | TGCTTCACCTCCGGGACAGGGCATCAGCCCCAGCATTTT | - | 13 | TRBV6-1 | TRBD1 | TRBJ1-5
CASSLVPDPTGGYGYTF | TGCGCCAGCAGCTTGGTGCCCGACCCGACAGGGGGGTATGGCTACACCTTC | - | 17 | TRBV5-1 | TRBD1 | TRBJ1-2
CASSGRTGTYEQYF | TGTGCCAGCAGCGGGAGGACGGGGACCTACGAGCAGTACTTC | - | 14 | TRBV7-8 | - | TRBJ2-7
CASSQFLRDTQYF | TGCGCCAGCAGCCAATTTCTGCGGGATACGCAGTATTTT | - | 13 | TRBV4-1 | - | TRBJ2-3
CASSEERSSSTDTQYF | TGTGCCAGCAGTGAAGAGCGGTCCTCTAGCACAGATACGCAGTATTTT | - | 16 | TRBV2 | - | TRBJ2-3
CASSGQGAGYEQYF | TGTGCCAGCAGTGGACAGGGGGCTGGCTACGAGCAGTACTTC | - | 14 | TRBV2 | TRBD1 | TRBJ2-7